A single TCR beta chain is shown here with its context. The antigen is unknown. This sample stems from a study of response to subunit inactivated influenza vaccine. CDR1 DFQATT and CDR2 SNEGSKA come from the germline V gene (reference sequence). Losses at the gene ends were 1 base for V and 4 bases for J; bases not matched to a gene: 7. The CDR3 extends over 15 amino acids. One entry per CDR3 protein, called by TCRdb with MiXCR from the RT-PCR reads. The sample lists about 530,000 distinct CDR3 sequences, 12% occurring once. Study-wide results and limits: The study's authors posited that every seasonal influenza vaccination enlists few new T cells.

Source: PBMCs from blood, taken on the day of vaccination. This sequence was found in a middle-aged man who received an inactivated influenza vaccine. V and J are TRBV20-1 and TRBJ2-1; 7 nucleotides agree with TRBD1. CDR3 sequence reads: CSARVSGQLYNEQFF. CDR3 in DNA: TGCAGTGCTAGAGTTTCGGGACAGCTGTACAATGAGCAGTTCTTC.